This is a list of T cell receptor beta chains from one sample in a study of T cell responses to AZD1222 COVID-19 vaccine. Assay used: immunoSEQ multiplex PCR; TCRdb lists only in-frame clones, some missing. Of roughly 100,000 clones listed, 75% to 90% are singletons. The material was peripheral blood, obtained on day 0 of AZD1222 vaccination. These TCRs come from an adult in good health. Each CDR3 is given without its conserved first and last residue. Fields, in order: V gene, CDR3 length, CDR3 protein.

TRBV28 10 ASSKTGYGWD
TRBV5-1 11 ASSLKQSYEQY
TRBV7-9 13 ASSLSRAAGNTIY
TRBV28 14 ASSPNGAGGLYEQF
TRBV7-9 13 ASSLGTGLPGGYT
TRBV2 12 ASILEPGNSPLH
TRBV19 13 ASIRPGTGNYGYT
TRBV20-1 12 SASLPAGSQPQH
TRBV28 12 ASSLRAMNTEAF
TRBV18 13 ASSFSGVGTDTQY
TRBV7-9 15 ASSPIGGPENTGELF
TRBV7-2 10 ASRPDSPGYT
TRBV7-9 12 ASSLGTGINGYT
TRBV28 13 ASSALGSSGNTIY
TRBV5-1 11 ASSLIAGGEQY
TRBV9 12 ASSASGRVDEQF
TRBV28 11 ASGGLAPDTQY